The clone carrying this T cell receptor (beta chain) turned up a few times. The target antigen is unknown. The authors reverse transcribed all of the isolated RNA, so sequencing captured expressed TCRB transcripts. Profiled with immunoSEQ multiplex PCR; TCRdb holds only in-frame clones, not every one. Of a few hundred thousand clones listed, 12% to 15% are singletons. This CDR3 spans 15 amino acids. V lost 2 bases, J lost 5 bases, and 5 bases stayed unmatched. CDR1 and CDR2 from the germline V gene are SGHAT and FQDESV (reference sequence). This entry belongs to a study of beta chain features in type 1 diabetes. Notes on the study in general: No resolution was reached here on whether HLA type influences TCRB rearrangement.

One heparinised blood draw averaging around 0.12 L was given by each donor. The sequence came from a young man in good health. Sequenced: central memory CD4+ T cells from blood. The V gene is TRBV11-1, the J gene TRBJ2-2; 7 nucleotides agree with TRBD1. CDR3 nucleotide sequence: TGTGCCAGCAGCTTACAGGGACAGCCTACCGGGGAGCTGTTTTTT. Protein: CASSLQGQPTGELFF. Supplemented by reference TRBV11-1 and TRBJ2-2, the full variable domain reads EAEVAQSPRYKITEKSQAVAFWCDPISGHATLYWYRQILGQGPELLVQFQDESVVDDSQLPKDRFSAERLKGVDSTLKIQPAELGDSAMYLCASSLQGQPTGELFFGEGSRLTVL.